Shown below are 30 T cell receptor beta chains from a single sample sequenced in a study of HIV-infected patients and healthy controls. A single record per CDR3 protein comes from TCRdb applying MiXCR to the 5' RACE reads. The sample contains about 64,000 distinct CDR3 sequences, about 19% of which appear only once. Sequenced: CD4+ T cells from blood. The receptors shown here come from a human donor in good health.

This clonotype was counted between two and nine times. The CDR3 reads CSVGSAREQYF. In DNA form, the CDR3 reads TGCAGCGTTGGTAGCGCCCGGGAGCAGTACTTC. The chain combines TRBV29-1 with TRBJ2-7; weak D call: TRBD2 (5 bases). Germline CDR1 SQVTM, CDR2 ANQGSEA. The CDR3 has 11 amino acids. Trimming took 4 bases from V and 7 from J, leaving 11 bases between them.

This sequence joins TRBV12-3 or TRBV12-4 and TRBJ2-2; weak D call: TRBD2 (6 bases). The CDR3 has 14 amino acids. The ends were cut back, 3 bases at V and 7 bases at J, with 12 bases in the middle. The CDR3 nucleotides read TGTGCCAGCAGTTTCTGGGAGGCGGGCGGGGAGCTGTTTTTT. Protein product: CASSFWEAGGELFF.

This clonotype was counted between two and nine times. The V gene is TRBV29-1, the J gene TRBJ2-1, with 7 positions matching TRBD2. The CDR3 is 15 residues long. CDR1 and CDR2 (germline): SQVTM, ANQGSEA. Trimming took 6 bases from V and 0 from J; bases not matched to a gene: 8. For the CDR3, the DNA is TGCAGCGTGTTGGAACTAGCGAGCTCCTACAATGAGCAGTTCTTC. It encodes CSVLELASSYNEQFF.

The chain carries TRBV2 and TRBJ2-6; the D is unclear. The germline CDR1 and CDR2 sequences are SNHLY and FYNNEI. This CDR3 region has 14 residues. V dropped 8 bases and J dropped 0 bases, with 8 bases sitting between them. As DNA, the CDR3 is TGTGCCAGCTCGACGAGCTCTGGGGCCAACGTCCTGACTTTC. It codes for CASSTSSGANVLTF.

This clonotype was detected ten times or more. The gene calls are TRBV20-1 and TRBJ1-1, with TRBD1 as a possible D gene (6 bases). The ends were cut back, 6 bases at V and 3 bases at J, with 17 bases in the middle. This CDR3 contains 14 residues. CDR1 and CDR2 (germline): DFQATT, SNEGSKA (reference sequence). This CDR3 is CSAKKTGLDTEAFF. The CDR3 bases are TGCAGTGCCAAGAAGACAGGCCTTGACACTGAAGCTTTCTTT.

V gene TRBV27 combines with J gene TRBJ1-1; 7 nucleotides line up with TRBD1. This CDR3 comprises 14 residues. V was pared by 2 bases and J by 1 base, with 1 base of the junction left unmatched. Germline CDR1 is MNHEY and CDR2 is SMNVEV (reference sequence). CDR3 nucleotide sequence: TGTGCCAGCAGTTTAGGGACAGAGAACACTGAAGCTTTCTTT. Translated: CASSLGTENTEAFF.

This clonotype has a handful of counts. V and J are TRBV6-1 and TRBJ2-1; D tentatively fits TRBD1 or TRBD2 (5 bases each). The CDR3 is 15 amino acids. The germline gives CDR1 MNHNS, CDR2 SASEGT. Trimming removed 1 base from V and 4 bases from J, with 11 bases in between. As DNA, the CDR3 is TGTGCCAGCAGTGAAGTATGGGACCTTTACAATGAGCAGTTCTTC. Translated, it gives CASSEVWDLYNEQFF.

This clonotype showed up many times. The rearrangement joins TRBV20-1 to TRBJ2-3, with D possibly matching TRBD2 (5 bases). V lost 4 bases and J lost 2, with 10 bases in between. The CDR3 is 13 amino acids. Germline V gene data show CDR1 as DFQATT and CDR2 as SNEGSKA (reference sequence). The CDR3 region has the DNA TGCAGTGCTACCCTGACTAACACAGATACGCAGTATTTT. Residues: CSATLTNTDTQYF.

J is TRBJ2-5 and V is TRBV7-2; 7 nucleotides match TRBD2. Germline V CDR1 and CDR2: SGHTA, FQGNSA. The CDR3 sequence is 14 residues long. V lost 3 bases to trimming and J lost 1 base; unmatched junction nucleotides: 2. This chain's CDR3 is CASSFQRGQETQYF. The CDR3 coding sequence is TGTGCCAGCAGCTTTCAGCGGGGCCAAGAGACCCAGTACTTC.

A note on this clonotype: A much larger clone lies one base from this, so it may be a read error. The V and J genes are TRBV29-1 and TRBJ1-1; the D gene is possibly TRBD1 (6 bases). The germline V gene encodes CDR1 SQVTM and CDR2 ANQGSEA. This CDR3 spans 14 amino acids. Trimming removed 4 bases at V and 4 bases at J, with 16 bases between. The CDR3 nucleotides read TGCAGCGTTGTCTTCAGGGGCGAGGGCACTGAAGCTTTCTTT. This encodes CSVVFRGEGTEAFF.

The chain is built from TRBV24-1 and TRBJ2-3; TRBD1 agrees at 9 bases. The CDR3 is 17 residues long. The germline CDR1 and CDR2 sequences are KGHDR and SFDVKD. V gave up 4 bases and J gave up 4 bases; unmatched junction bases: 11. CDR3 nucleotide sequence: TGTGCCACCAGTGACTCCGGACAGGGGAAGACAGCAGATACGCAGTATTTT. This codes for CATSDSGQGKTADTQYF.

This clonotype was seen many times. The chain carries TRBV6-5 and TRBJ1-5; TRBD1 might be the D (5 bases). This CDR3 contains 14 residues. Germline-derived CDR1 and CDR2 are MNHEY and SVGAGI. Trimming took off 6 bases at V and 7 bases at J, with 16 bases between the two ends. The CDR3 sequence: CASRRPGPGQPQHF. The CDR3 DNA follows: TGTGCCAGCAGAAGGCCGGGACCGGGGCAGCCCCAGCATTTT.

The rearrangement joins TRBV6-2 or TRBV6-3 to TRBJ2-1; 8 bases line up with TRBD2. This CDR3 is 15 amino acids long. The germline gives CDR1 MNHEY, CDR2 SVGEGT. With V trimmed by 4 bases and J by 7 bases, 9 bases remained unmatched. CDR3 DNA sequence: TGTGCCAGCAGTTTCCCAAGCGGGAGCCGGAATGAGCAGTTCTTC. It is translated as CASSFPSGSRNEQFF.

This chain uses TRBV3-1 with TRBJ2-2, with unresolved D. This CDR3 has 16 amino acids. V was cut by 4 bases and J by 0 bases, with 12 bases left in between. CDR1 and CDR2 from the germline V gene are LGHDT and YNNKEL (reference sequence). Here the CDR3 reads CASSPKGLTNTGELFF. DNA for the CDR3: TGTGCCAGCAGCCCGAAGGGTCTAACGAACACCGGGGAGCTGTTTTTT.

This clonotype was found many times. In DNA form, the CDR3 reads TGTGCCAGCAGCTTAGATCACTCAGGGTTCGGGAAAGCTTTCTTT. Its translation is CASSLDHSGFGKAFF. This rearrangement joins TRBV11-2 to TRBJ1-1; tentative D call: TRBD1 (5 bases). V was trimmed by 0 bases and J by 9 bases, leaving 17 bases between them. Germline V gene lookup returns CDR1 SGHAT and CDR2 FQNNGV. This CDR3 has 15 amino acids. Full variable domain (missing parts from reference TRBV11-2 and TRBJ1-1): EAGVAQSPRYKIIEKRQSVAFWCNPISGHATLYWYQQILGQGPKLLIQFQNNGVVDDSQLPKDRFSAERLKGVDSTLKIQPAKLEDSAVYLCASSLDHSGFGKAFFGQGTRLTVV.

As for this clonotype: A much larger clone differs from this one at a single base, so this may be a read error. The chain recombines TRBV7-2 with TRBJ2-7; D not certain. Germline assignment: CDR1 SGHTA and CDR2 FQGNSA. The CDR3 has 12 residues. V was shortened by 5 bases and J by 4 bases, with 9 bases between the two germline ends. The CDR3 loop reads CASSHAQYEQYF. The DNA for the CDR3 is TGTGCCAGCAGCCACGCCCAGTACGAGCAGTACTTC. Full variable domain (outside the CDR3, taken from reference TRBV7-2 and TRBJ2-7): GAGVSQSPSNKVTEKGKDVELRCDPISGHTALYWYRQSLGQGLEFLIYFQGNSAPDKSGLPSDRFSAERTGGSVSTLTIQRTQQEDSAVYLCASSHAQYEQYFGPGTRLTVT.

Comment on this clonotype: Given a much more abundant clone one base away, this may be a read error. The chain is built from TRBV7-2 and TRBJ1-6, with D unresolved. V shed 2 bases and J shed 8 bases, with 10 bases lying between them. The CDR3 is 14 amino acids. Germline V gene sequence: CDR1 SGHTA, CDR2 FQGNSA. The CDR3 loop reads CASSLLGEDSPLHF. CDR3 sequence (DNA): TGTGCCAGCAGCTTACTGGGTGAAGATTCACCCCTCCACTTT.

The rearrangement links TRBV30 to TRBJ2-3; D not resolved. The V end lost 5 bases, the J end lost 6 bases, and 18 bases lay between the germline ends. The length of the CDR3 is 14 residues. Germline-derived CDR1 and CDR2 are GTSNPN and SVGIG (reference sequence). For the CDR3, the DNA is TGTGCCTGGGCGATGGGGTACGCTCTGGATACGCAGTATTTT. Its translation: CAWAMGYALDTQYF.

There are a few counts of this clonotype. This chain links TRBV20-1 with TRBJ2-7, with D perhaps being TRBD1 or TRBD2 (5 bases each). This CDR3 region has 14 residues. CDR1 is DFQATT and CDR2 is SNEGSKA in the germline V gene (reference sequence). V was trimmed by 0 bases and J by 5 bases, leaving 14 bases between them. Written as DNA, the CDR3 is TGCAGTGCTAGAGACAGGGTCGGGATGGACGAGCAGTACTTC. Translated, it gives CSARDRVGMDEQYF.

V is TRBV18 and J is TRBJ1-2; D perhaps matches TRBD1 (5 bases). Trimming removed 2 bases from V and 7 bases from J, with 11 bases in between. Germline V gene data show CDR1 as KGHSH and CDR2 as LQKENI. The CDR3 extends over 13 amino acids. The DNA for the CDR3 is TGTGCCAGCTCACCAAAAGGGGTTTCTGGCTACACCTTC. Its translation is CASSPKGVSGYTF.

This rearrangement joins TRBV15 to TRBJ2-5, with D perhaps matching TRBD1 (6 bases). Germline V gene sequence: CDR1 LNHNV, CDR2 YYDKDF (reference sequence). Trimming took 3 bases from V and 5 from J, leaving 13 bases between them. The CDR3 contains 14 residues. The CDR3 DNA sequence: TGTGCCACCAGCAGTCGACAGGTTTGGGAGACCCAGTACTTC. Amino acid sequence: CATSSRQVWETQYF.

The CDR3 nucleotides read TGTGCCACCAGTGATTTTCGCGGGGCAGGCGGCTACACCTTC. This sequence encodes CATSDFRGAGGYTF. The chain employs TRBV24-1 and TRBJ1-2; D may be TRBD1 (5 bases). The CDR3 is 14 residues long. V dropped 1 base and J dropped 8 bases, with 13 bases sitting between them. CDR1 and CDR2 from the germline V gene are KGHDR and SFDVKD.

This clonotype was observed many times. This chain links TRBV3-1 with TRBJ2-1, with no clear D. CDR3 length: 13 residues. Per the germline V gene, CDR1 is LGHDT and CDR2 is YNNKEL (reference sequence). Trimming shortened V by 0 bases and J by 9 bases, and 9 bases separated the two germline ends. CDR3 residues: CASSQDRPGEQFF. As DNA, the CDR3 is TGTGCCAGCAGCCAAGATAGGCCGGGTGAGCAGTTCTTC.

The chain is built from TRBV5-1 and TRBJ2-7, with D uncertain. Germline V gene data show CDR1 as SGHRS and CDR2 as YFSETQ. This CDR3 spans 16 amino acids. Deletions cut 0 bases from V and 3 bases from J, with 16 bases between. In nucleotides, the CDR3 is TGCGCCAGCAGCTTGGCCGGGCACCCTCGGATCTACGAGCAGTACTTC. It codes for CASSLAGHPRIYEQYF.

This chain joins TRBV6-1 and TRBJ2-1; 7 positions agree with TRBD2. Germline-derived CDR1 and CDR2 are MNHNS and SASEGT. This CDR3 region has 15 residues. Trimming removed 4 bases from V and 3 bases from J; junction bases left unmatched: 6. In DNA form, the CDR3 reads TGTGCCAGCAGTGCAACCGGGACTAACTACAATGAGCAGTTCTTC. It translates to CASSATGTNYNEQFF.

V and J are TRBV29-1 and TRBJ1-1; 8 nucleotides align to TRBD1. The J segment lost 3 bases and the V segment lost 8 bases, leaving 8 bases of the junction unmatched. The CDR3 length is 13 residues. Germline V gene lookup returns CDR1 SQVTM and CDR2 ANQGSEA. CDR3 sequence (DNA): TGCAGCTTGAGACAGGGGCGGGACACTGAAGCTTTCTTT. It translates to CSLRQGRDTEAFF.

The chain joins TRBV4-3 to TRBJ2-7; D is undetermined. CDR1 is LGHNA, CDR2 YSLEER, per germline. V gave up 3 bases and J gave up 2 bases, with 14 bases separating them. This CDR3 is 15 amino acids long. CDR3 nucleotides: TGCGCCAGCAGCCATTTAACCGAAGACACCTACGAGCAGTACTTC. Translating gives CASSHLTEDTYEQYF.

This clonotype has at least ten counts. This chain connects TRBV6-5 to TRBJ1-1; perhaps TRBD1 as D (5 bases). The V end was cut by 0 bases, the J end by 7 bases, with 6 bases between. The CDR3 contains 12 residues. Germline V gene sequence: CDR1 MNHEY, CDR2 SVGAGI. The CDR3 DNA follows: TGTGCCAGCAGTTACTCAGGGGTTGAAGCTTTCTTT. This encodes CASSYSGVEAFF.

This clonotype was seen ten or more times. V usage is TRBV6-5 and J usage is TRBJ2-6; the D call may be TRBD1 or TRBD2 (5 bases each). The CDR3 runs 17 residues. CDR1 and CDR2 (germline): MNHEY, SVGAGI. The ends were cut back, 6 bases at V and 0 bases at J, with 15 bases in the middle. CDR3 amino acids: CASRPGRLNSGANVLTF. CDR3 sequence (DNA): TGTGCCAGCAGACCGGGACGGTTAAACTCTGGGGCCAACGTCCTGACTTTC.

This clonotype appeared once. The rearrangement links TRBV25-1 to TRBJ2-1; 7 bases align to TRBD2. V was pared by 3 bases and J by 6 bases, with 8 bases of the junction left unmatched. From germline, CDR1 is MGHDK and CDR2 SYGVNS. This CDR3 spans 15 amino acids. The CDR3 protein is CASSDDWREINEQFF. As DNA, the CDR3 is TGTGCCAGCAGTGATGATTGGCGGGAGATCAATGAGCAGTTCTTC. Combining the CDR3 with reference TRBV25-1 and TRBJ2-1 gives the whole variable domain EADIYQTPRYLVIGTGKKITLECSQTMGHDKMYWYQQDPGMELHLIHYSYGVNSTEKGDLSSESTVSRIRTEHFPLTLESARPSHTSQYLCASSDDWREINEQFFGPGTRLTVL.